The subject of this entry is one T cell receptor (beta chain). Its cognate antigen is unknown. The CDR3 runs 16 residues. Germline loops: CDR1 SGHRS, CDR2 YFSETQ. The trim removed 4 bases at V and 0 bases at J, leaving 7 bases unmatched. This sample was included in a study of cytomegalovirus exposure and HLA in healthy donors. Background on the study: Samples from HLA-typed donors yielded around 85 million unique TCRs in an early data release.

The PCR used 60 Vbeta and 13 Jbeta primers. Some clones are missing from TCRdb's copy, which holds only in-frame ones; the method was immunoSEQ multiplex PCR. The table lists around 130,000 clones, approximately 84% of them singletons. General observations from the study: A likely sequencing artifact accounted for one observed cluster of highly shared sequence variants. In a later analysis, at a false discovery rate of 0.05, some 15,000 TCR beta sequences were associated with HLA alleles. In vitro checks showed that three CMV-associated chains really do target CMV antigens.

Material for sequencing was PBMCs. This sequence originates from a boy between 2 and 10 years old in good health and CMV-seronegative. The chain uses TRBV5-1 and TRBJ1-3; 7 nucleotides align to TRBD1. The CDR3 protein is CASSRGTASSGNTIYF. The DNA of the CDR3 is TGCGCCAGCAGCCGAGGGACAGCCAGCTCTGGAAACACCATATATTTT.